Here is one TCR beta chain with its context. The CDR3 extends over 14 amino acids. CDR1 is SGHTA, CDR2 FQGTGA, per germline. The J segment lost 5 bases and the V segment lost 4 bases, leaving 4 bases of the junction unmatched. The data stem from a study of blood T cell repertoires in COVID-19. Overall study: The United States, Italy and Spain supplied acute and convalescent COVID-19 samples. Nucleic acid was either cDNA or gDNA, and it came from T cells, B-cell-depleted T cells, or PBMCs.

Original handling: The assay estimated nucleated cells by amplifying reference gene primers. The table came from immunoSEQ multiplex PCR; TCRdb's copy has only in-frame clones and leaves some out. Clone size and V and J calls were adopted from that table, with D and trimming inferred from the DNA. Altogether about 150,000 clones are present, roughly nine tenths being singletons, with the ten largest covering more than 14%. The origin of this receptor is a middle-aged woman with acute or convalescent COVID-19. The sequencing sample was made of peripheral blood. The chain joins TRBV7-3 to TRBJ2-1; 8 bases match TRBD2. CDR3 in DNA: TGTGCCAGCAGCTCGGGAGGGCTAAACAATGAGCAGTTCTTC. Its protein is CASSSGGLNNEQFF. Together with reference TRBV7-3 and TRBJ2-1, the CDR3 gives the full variable domain: GAGVSQTPSNKVTEKGKYVELRCDPISGHTALYWYRQSLGQGPEFLIYFQGTGAADDSGLPNDRFFAVRPEGSVSTLKIQRTERGDSAVYLCASSSGGLNNEQFFGPGTRLTVL.